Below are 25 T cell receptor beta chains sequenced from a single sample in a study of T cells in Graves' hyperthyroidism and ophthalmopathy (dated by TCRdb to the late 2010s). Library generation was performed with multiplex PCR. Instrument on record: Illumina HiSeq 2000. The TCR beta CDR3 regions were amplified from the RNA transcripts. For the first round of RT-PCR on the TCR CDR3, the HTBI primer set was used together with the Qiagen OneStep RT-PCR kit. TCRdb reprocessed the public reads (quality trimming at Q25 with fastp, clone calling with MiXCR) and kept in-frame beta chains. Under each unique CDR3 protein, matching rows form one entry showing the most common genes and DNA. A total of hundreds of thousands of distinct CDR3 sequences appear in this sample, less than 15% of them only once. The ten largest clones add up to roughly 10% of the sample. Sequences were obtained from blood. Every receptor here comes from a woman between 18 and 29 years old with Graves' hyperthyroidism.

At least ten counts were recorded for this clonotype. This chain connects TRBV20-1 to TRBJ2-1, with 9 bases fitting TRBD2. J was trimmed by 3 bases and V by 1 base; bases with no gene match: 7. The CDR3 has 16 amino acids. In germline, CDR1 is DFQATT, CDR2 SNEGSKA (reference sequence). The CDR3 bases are TGCAGTGCTAGAGGGACCGGGACTAGCAACTACAATGAGCAGTTCTTC. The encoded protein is CSARGTGTSNYNEQFF.

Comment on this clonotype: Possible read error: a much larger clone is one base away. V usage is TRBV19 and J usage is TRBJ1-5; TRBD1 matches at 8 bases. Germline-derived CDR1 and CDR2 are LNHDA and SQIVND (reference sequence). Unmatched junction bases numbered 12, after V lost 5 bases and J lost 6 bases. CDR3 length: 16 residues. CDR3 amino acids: CASSPGQGWGGQPQHF. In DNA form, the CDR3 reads TGTGCCAGTAGTCCAGGACAGGGTTGGGGGGGTCAGCCCCAGCATTTT.

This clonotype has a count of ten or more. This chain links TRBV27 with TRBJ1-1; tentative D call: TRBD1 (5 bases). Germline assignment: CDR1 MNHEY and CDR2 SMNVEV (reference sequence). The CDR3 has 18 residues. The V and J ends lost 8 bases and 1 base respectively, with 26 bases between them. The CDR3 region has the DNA TGTGCCAGCGGACCGGGACTATCGAAGGCCTTAAAGAACACTGAAGCTTTCTTT. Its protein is CASGPGLSKALKNTEAFF.

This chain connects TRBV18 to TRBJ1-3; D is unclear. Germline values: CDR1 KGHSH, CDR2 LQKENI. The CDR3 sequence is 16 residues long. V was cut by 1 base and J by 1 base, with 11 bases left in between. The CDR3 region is CASSPLDRASGNTIYF. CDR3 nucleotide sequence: TGTGCCAGCTCACCACTGGACCGCGCTTCTGGAAACACCATATATTTT.

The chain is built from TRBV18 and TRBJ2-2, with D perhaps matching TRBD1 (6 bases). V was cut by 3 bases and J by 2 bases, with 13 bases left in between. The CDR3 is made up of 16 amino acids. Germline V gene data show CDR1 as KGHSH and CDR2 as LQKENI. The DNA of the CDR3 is TGTGCCAGCTCACCGAACAGGGTTCACAACACCGGGGAGCTGTTTTTT. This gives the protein CASSPNRVHNTGELFF. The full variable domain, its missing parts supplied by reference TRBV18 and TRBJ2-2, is NAGVMQNPRHLVRRRGQEARLRCSPMKGHSHVYWYRQLPEEGLKFMVYLQKENIIDESGMPKERFSAEFPKEGPSILRIQQVVRGDSAAYFCASSPNRVHNTGELFFGEGSRLTVL.

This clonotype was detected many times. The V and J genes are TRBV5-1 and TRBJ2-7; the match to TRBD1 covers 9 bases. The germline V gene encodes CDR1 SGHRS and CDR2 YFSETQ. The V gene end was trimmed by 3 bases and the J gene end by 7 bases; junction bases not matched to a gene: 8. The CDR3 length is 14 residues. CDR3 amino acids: CASSWGQGMREQYF. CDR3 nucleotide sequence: TGCGCCAGCAGCTGGGGACAGGGTATGAGGGAGCAGTACTTC.

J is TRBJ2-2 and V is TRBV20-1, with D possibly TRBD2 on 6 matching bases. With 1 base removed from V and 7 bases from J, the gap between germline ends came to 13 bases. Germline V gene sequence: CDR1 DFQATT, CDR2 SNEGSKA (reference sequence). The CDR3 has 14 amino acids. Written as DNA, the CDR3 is TGCAGTGCTAGAGTCGGGGGAAAGGGCGGGGAGCTGTTTTTT. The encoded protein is CSARVGGKGGELFF.

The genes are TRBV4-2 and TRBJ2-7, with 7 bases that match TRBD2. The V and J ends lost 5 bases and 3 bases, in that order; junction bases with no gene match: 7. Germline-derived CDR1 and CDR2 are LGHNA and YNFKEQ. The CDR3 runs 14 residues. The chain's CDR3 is CASSNPSGRYEQYF. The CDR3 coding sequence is TGTGCCAGCAGCAATCCTAGCGGCCGCTACGAGCAGTACTTC.

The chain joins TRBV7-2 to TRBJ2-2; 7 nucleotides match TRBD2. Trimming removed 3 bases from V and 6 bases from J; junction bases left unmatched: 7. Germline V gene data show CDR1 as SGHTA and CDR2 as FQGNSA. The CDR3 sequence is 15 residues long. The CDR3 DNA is TGTGCCAGCAGCTTGGGAGGGGTTCGCGCCGGGGAGCTGTTTTTT. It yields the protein CASSLGGVRAGELFF.

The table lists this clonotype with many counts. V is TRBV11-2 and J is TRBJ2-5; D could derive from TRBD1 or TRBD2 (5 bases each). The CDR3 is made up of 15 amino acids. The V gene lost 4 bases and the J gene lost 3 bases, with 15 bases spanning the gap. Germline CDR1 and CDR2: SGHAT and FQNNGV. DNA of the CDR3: TGTGCCAGCAGCTCAGGCCCGGGGCAGGAAGAGACCCAGTACTTC. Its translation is CASSSGPGQEETQYF.

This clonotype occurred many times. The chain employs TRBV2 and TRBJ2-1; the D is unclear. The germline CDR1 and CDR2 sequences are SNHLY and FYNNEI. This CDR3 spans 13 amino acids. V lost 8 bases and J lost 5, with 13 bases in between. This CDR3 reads CASPGTGDNEQFF. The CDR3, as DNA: TGTGCCAGCCCAGGCACGGGTGACAATGAGCAGTTCTTC.

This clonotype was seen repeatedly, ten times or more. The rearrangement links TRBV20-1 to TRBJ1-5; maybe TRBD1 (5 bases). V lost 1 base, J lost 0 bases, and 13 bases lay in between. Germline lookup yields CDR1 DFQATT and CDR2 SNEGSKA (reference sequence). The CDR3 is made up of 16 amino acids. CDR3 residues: CSARGAWDVSNQPQHF. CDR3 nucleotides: TGCAGTGCTAGAGGCGCGTGGGACGTTAGCAATCAGCCCCAGCATTTT.

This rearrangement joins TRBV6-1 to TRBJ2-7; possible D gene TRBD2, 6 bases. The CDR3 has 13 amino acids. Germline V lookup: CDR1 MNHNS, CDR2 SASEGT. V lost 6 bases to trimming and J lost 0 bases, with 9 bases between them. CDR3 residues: CASSRLGSYEQYF. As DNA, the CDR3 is TGTGCCAGCAGCCGACTAGGCTCCTACGAGCAGTACTTC.

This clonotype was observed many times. CDR3 nucleotides: TGTGCCTGGAAGGCAGGGCTGTTTAACACCGGGGAGCTGTTTTTT. Translation gives CAWKAGLFNTGELFF. The chain is built from TRBV30 and TRBJ2-2; tentative D call: TRBD1 (5 bases). The V end lost 4 bases, the J end lost 2 bases, and 14 bases lay between the germline ends. The germline V gene encodes CDR1 GTSNPN and CDR2 SVGIG (reference sequence). The CDR3 runs to 15 residues.

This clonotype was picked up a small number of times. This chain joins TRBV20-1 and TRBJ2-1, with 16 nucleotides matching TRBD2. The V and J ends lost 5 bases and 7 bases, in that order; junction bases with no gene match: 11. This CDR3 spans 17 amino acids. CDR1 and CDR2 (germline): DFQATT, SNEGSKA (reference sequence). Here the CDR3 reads CSAAGLAGGPFYNEQFF. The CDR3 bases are TGCAGTGCTGCGGGACTAGCGGGAGGGCCTTTTTATAATGAGCAGTTCTTC.

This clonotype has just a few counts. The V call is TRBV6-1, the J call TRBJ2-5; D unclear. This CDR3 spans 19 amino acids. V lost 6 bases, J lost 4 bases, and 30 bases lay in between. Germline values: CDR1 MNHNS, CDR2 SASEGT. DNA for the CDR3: TGTGCCAGCAGCCGTAACGACTTTGTCTTGGGGATCGCCGGAGAGACCCAGTACTTC. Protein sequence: CASSRNDFVLGIAGETQYF.

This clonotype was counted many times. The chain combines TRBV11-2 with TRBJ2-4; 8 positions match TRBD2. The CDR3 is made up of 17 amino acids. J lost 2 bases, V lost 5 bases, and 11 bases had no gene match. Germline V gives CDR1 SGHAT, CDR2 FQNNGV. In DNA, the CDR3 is TGTGCCAGCAGCCCGTTTCTAGCGGGTGGGCCCAAAAACATTCAGTACTTC. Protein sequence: CASSPFLAGGPKNIQYF.

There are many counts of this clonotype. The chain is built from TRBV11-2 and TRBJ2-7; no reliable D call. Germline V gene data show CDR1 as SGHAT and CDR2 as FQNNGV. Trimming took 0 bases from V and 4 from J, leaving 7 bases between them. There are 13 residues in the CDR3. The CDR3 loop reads CASSLDTDYEQYF. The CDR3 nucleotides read TGTGCCAGCAGCTTAGATACAGATTACGAGCAGTACTTC. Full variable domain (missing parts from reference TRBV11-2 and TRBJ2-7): EAGVAQSPRYKIIEKRQSVAFWCNPISGHATLYWYQQILGQGPKLLIQFQNNGVVDDSQLPKDRFSAERLKGVDSTLKIQPAKLEDSAVYLCASSLDTDYEQYFGPGTRLTVT.

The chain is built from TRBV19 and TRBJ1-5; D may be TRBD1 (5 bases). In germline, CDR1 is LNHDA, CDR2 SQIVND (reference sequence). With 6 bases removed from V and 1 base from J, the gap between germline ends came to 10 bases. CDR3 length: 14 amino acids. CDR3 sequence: CASRAGVSNQPQHF. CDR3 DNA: TGTGCCAGTAGAGCGGGGGTGAGCAATCAGCCCCAGCATTTT.

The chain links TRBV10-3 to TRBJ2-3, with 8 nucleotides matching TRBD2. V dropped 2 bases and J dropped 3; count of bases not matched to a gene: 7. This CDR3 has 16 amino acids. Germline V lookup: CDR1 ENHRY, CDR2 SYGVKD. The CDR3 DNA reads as TGTGCCATCAGTGAGCCCCGTTCGGGGGGGACAGATACGCAGTATTTT. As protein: CAISEPRSGGTDTQYF.

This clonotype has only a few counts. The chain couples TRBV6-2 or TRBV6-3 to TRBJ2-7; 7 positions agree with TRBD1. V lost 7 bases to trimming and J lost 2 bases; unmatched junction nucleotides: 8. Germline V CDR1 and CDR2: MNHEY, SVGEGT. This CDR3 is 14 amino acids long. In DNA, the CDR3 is TGTGCCAGCAACCCGACAGGGATAACCTACGAGCAGTACTTC. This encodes CASNPTGITYEQYF.

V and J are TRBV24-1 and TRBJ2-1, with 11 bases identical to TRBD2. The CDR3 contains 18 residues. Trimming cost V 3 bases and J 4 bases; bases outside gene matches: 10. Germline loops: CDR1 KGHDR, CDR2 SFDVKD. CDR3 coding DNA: TGTGCCACCAGTGATCCAAATCCTACTAGCGGGGGATACAATGAGCAGTTCTTC. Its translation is CATSDPNPTSGGYNEQFF.

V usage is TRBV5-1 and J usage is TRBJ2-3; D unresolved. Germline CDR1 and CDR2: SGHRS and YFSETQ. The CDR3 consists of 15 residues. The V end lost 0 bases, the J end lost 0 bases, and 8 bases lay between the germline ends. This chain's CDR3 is CASSLDPASTDTQYF. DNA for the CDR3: TGCGCCAGCAGCTTGGATCCAGCTAGCACAGATACGCAGTATTTT.

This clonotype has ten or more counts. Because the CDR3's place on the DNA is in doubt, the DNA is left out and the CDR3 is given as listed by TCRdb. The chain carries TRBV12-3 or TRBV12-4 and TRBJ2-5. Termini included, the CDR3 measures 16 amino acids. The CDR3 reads CASSSSRWRSRETQYF.

The DNA for the CDR3 is TGTGCCAGCAGCCTTAGTGCAAGCGAGCAGTACTTC. This translates into CASSLSASEQYF. The J gene is TRBJ2-7, the V gene TRBV12-3 or TRBV12-4, with no clear D. Trimming cost V 6 bases and J 6 bases, with 12 bases left between them. CDR3 length equals 12 residues.